These 4 T cell receptor beta chains were all obtained from the same sample, sequenced in a study of shared clonotypes between healthy human individuals. The protocol was immunoSEQ multiplex PCR, while the TCRdb copy is restricted to in-frame clones and leaves out a portion. The data show 2,500,000 or so clones, with less than 95% seen just once and approximately 0.4% held by the top ten. Sequenced sample: naive CD4+ T cells from PBMCs. Noted subset: CD45RA+ positively selected. Receptor source: a young man in good health. Some clones in this sample may be carry-over from other donors' samples.

The gene calls are TRBV11-2 and TRBJ2-7; TRBD1 agrees at 10 bases. J was trimmed by 2 bases and V by 5 bases; bases with no gene match: 3. Germline V gene lookup returns CDR1 SGHAT and CDR2 FQNNGV. CDR3 length: 14 residues. CDR3 residues: CASSPGQGTYEQYF. CDR3 nucleotides: TGTGCCAGCAGCCCGGGACAGGGGACCTACGAGCAGTACTTC.

The chain uses TRBV18 and TRBJ1-6; 8 bases are shared with TRBD1. The germline V gene encodes CDR1 KGHSH and CDR2 LQKENI. CDR3 size: 17 residues. V gave up 3 bases and J gave up 7 bases; unmatched junction bases: 11. DNA for the CDR3: TGTGCCAGCTCACCGGAGCAACAGGGGGTTGGGAATTCACCCCTCCACTTT. It is translated as CASSPEQQGVGNSPLHF.

The gene calls are TRBV18 and TRBJ1-2; D uncertain. From germline, CDR1 is KGHSH and CDR2 LQKENI. V was shortened by 4 bases and J by 4 bases, with 10 bases between the two germline ends. The CDR3 covers 13 residues. The CDR3 region is CASSLGPPYGYTF. CDR3 DNA: TGTGCCAGCTCACTCGGGCCCCCCTATGGCTACACCTTC.

The V gene is TRBV4-3, the J gene TRBJ2-1; 10 bases fit TRBD2. J was trimmed by 2 bases and V by 4 bases; bases with no gene match: 11. This CDR3 has 18 amino acids. Germline loops: CDR1 LGHNA, CDR2 YSLEER. The DNA for the CDR3 is TGCGCCAGCAGCCGAAGATGGGAACTAGCGGGGACCTACAATGAGCAGTTCTTC. This gives the protein CASSRRWELAGTYNEQFF.